These T cell receptor beta chains were read from a single sample in a study of cytomegalovirus exposure and HLA in healthy donors. Sequencing used immunoSEQ multiplex PCR; TCRdb keeps in-frame clones, though not all of them. This sample yields about 130,000 clones, of which 75% to 90% are seen a single time; 5% to 7% belongs to the top ten. The sequencing input was PBMCs. The receptors derive from a woman aged 40 to 50 in good health and CMV-seropositive. Each CDR3 is given with its conserved first and last residue. Each record gives: J gene, D gene, CDR3 length, V gene, clone size, CDR3 DNA, CDR3 protein. D genes are given only for firm matches. A clone size is listed for some rows: how often the clone was seen (once, few, many), or a class if it is expanded.

TRBJ2-1 TRBD1 16 TRBV7-9 - TGTGCCAGCAGCTTAGACCCCCAGGGGGCCGGAGATGAGCAGTTCTTC CASSLDPQGAGDEQFF
TRBJ2-3 - 17 TRBV10-3 - TGTGCCGCCCATGGGGGGAGTCGCGGTTTTGGGACAGATACGCAGTATTTC CAAHGGSRGFGTDTQYF
TRBJ1-5 - 18 TRBV19 - TGTGCCAGTAGTCTGGCGGAGGCCCAAATTTATAGCAATCAGCCCCAGCATTTT CASSLAEAQIYSNQPQHF
TRBJ1-6 TRBD1 13 TRBV9 - TGTGCCAGCAGCGATGGGACAGGGTCACCCCTCCACTTT CASSDGTGSPLHF
TRBJ1-1 TRBD1 13 TRBV18 once TGTGCCAGCTCCCAGGGGGCCGACACTGAAGCTTTCTTT CASSQGADTEAFF
TRBJ2-4 - 16 TRBV18 - TGTGCCAGCTCACCGGAGGGGGCGAGTAGGAAAAACATTCAGTACTTC CASSPEGASRKNIQYF
TRBJ1-2 - 11 TRBV28 - TGTGCCAGCAGTTTACAGGGAAGCTACACCTTC CASSLQGSYTF
TRBJ2-3 - 14 TRBV7-7 - TGTGCTAGCAGCTTCGGTCCGGGCACAGATACGCAGTATTTT CASSFGPGTDTQYF
TRBJ2-1 TRBD2 19 TRBV11-2 - TGTGCCAGCAGCCGGATTGAAGCCGCTAGCGGGGGATCCTACAATGAGCAGTTCTTC CASSRIEAASGGSYNEQFF
TRBJ2-5 - 15 TRBV7-9 - TGTGCCAGCAGCCTGAGGCGGGGAGGTCAAGAGACCCAGTACTTC CASSLRRGGQETQYF
TRBJ2-2 - 17 TRBV5-6 - TGTGCCAGCAGCTTGGTGGACAGCCACTCGTACACCGGGGAGCTGTTTTTT CASSLVDSHSYTGELFF
TRBJ2-1 - 14 TRBV11-2 - TGTGCCAGCAGCTTAGATCGGTCGTACAATGAGCAGTTCTTC CASSLDRSYNEQFF
TRBJ1-5 TRBD1 14 TRBV19 few TGTGCCAGTAGTATGACAGGGGGTAATCAGCCCCAGCATTTT CASSMTGGNQPQHF
TRBJ2-7 - 15 TRBV14 - TGTGCCAGCAGCCAAGATGGCCAGGGGTGGTACGAGCAGTACTTC CASSQDGQGWYEQYF
TRBJ1-1 TRBD1 16 TRBV9 few TGTGCCAGCAGCACCCTTTCGACAGGGGGCTCCACTGAAGCTTTCTTT CASSTLSTGGSTEAFF
TRBJ1-1 TRBD1 14 TRBV9 - TGTGCCAGCAGCGGCCGGGACAGGGAGATGAAAGCTTTCTTT CASSGRDREMKAFF
TRBJ1-2 - 12 TRBV30 - TGTGCCCGTTCAGGGTTTGACTATGGCTACACCTTC CARSGFDYGYTF
TRBJ1-2 - 11 TRBV30 - TGTGCCTGGGGGCAGGCCCTTGGCTACACCTTC CAWGQALGYTF
TRBJ2-1 TRBD2 15 TRBV14 - TGTGCCAGCAGTCCTAGCGGAAGGGAGTACAATGAGCAGTTCTTC CASSPSGREYNEQFF
TRBJ1-6 TRBD1 17 TRBV9 - TGTGCCAGCAGCGAGGAGGACAGGGCGCCCTATAATTCACCCCTCCACTTT CASSEEDRAPYNSPLHF
TRBJ2-1 - 12 TRBV28 few TGTGCCAGCAGTTTCAGGGGCGATGAGCAGTTCTTC CASSFRGDEQFF
TRBJ2-7 - 14 TRBV6-5 once TGTGCCAGCAGGGGGGCAGGGGGGACCTACGAGCAGTACTTC CASRGAGGTYEQYF
TRBJ1-2 TRBD1 13 TRBV29-1 - TGCAGCGCTCAGGAGGGGGCCGCCTATGGCTACACCTTC CSAQEGAAYGYTF
TRBJ1-4 - 16 TRBV9 - TGTGCCAGCAGCGTAGCCCCCCCAGGGGATAATGAAAAACTGTTTTTT CASSVAPPGDNEKLFF
TRBJ2-5 TRBD2 13 TRBV29-1 - TGCAGCGCCGGACTAGCGGGAGCTGAGACCCAGTACTTC CSAGLAGAETQYF
TRBJ2-5 - 15 TRBV11-2 - TGTGCCAGCAGCCCTAGCCACGTTCTCCAAGAGACCCAGTACTTC CASSPSHVLQETQYF
TRBJ1-2 - 16 TRBV5-4 - TGTGCCAGCAGCTTGGCTGGGGGACACTCTAACTATGGCTACACCTTC CASSLAGGHSNYGYTF
TRBJ2-7 - 11 TRBV30 - TGTGCCTGGAGTGCAGGTGGAGAGCAGTACTTC CAWSAGGEQYF
TRBJ1-1 TRBD1 14 TRBV29-1 - TGCAGCGTCGCCGGGACAGGGGGCTACACTGAAGCTTTCTTT CSVAGTGGYTEAFF
TRBJ2-7 - 15 TRBV11-2 - TGTGCCAGCAGCTTAAGACTAGGACACTCCTACGAGCAGTACTTC CASSLRLGHSYEQYF
TRBJ1-5 - 12 TRBV19 - TGTGCCAGTCTCCAGGGGAATCAGCCCCAGCATTTT CASLQGNQPQHF
TRBJ1-6 TRBD1 15 TRBV5-4 many TGTGCCAGCAGCTCCGGACAGGGGGACAATTCACCCCTCCACTTT CASSSGQGDNSPLHF
TRBJ2-1 - 15 TRBV19 - TGTGCCAGTTCTCTCACAGGGAACTCCTACAATGAGCAGTTCTTC CASSLTGNSYNEQFF
TRBJ2-1 - 16 TRBV9 - TGTGCCAGCAGCGTAGCAGCGGCGCTCTCCTACAATGAGCAGTTCTTC CASSVAAALSYNEQFF
TRBJ2-5 TRBD2 15 TRBV5-1 - TGCGCCAGCAGCGTAACTAGCGGGATGGGGGAGACCCAGTACTTC CASSVTSGMGETQYF
TRBJ1-5 - 17 TRBV10-1 - TGCGCCAGCAGACCAATGTTATCAGGGTTCGTTAAGGAGCCCCAGCATTTT CASRPMLSGFVKEPQHF
TRBJ2-6 - 15 TRBV11-1 - TGTGCCAGCACCTGGAGGCCATCTGGGGCCAACGTCCTGACTTTC CASTWRPSGANVLTF
TRBJ1-3 - 15 TRBV7-2 - TGTGCCAGCAGTCCCTTCACAGGGACGGGAAACACCATATATTTT CASSPFTGTGNTIYF
TRBJ1-5 - 16 TRBV6-6 - TGTGCCAGCAACCCGCGGGGAGGGGGATTCAATCAGCCTCAGCATTTT CASNPRGGGFNQPQHF
TRBJ1-1 - 14 TRBV18 - TGTGCCAGCTCACCACAATCGCAGGGGCCTGAAGCTTTCTTT CASSPQSQGPEAFF
TRBJ2-2 TRBD2 13 TRBV27 - TGTGCCAGCTCGGCGGGAGGAACCGGGGAGCTGTTTTTT CASSAGGTGELFF
TRBJ2-1 - 13 TRBV27 - TGTGCCAGCAGTTTATCCCCCCTAAATGAGCAGTTCTTC CASSLSPLNEQFF
TRBJ2-3 - 15 TRBV13 - TGTGCCAGCAGCGGCAGGGTAGGGATCACAGATACGCAGTATTTT CASSGRVGITDTQYF
TRBJ1-4 TRBD1 15 TRBV27 few TGTGCCAGCAAAAATAGGGACAGTCCTAATGAAAAACTGTTTTTT CASKNRDSPNEKLFF
TRBJ2-7 - 13 TRBV19 - TGTGCCAGTAGTCCTAGGCGCGGTGGCGAGCAGTACTTC CASSPRRGGEQYF
TRBJ1-2 - 14 TRBV27 - TGTGCCAGCAGTTTATGGGCAGGAACCGATGGCTACACCTTC CASSLWAGTDGYTF
TRBJ2-2 TRBD2 18 TRBV13 - TGTGCCAGCAGCTTAGGCGTGGCGGGGGGGCAGAACACCGGGGAGCTGTTTTTT CASSLGVAGGQNTGELFF
TRBJ1-2 TRBD1 14 TRBV7-6 few TGTGCCAGCAGCAGCGGGACAGGGACCTATGGCTACACCTTC CASSSGTGTYGYTF